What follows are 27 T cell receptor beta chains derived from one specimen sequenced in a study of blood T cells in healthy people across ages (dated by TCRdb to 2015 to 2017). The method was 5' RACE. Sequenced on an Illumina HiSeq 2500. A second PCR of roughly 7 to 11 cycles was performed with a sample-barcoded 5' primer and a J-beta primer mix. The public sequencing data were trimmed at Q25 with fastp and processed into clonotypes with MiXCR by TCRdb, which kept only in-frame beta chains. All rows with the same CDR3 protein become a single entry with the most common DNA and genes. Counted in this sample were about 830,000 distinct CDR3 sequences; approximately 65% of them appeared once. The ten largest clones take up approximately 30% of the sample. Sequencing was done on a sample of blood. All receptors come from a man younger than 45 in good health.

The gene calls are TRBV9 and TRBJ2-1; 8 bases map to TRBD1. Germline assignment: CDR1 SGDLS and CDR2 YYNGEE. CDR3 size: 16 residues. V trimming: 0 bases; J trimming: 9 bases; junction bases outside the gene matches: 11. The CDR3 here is CASSVGGAGGWGEQFF. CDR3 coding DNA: TGTGCCAGCAGCGTAGGAGGTGCAGGGGGCTGGGGTGAGCAGTTCTTC.

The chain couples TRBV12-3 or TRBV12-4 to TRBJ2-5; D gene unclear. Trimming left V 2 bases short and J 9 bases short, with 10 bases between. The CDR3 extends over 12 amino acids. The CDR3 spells CASSLSGRPQYF. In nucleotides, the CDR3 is TGTGCCAGCAGTTTAAGTGGGCGGCCCCAGTACTTC.

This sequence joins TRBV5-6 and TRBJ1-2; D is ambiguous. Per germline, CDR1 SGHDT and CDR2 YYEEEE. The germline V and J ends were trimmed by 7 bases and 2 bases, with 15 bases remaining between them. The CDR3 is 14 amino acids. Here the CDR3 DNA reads TGTGCCAGCCGCACGACTGGGGAGAACTATGGCTACACCTTC. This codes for CASRTTGENYGYTF.

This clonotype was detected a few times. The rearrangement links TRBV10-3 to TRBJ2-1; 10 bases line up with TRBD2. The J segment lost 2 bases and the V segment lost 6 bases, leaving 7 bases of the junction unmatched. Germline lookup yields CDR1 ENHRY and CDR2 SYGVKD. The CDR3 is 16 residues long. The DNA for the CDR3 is TGTGCCATCAGCGGGAGGACTAGCGGAACCTACAATGAGCAGTTCTTC. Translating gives CAISGRTSGTYNEQFF.

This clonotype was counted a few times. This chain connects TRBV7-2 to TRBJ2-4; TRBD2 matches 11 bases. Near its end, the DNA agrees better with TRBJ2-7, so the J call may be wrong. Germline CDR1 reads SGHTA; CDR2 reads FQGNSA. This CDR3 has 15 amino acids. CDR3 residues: CASSFRLAGPYEQYF. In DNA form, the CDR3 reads TGTGCCAGCAGCTTCCGACTAGCGGGGCCTTACGAGCAGTACTTC.

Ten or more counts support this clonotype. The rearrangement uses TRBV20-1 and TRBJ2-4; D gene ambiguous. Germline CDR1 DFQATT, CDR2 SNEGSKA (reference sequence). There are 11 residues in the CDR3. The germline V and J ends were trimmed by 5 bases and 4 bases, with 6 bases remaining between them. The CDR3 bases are TGCAGTGCTGCCGGGAAAAACATTCAGTACTTC. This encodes CSAAGKNIQYF.

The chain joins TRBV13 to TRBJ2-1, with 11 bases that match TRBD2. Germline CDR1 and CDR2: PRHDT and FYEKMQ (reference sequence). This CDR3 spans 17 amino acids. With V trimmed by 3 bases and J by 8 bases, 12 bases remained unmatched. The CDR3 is CASSFRPVAGGFHEQFF. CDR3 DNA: TGTGCCAGCAGCTTCCGACCAGTAGCGGGGGGGTTCCATGAGCAGTTCTTC.

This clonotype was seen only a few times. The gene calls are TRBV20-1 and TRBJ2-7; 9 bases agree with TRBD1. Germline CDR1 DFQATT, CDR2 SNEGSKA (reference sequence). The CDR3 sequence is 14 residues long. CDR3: CSPDTGGSSYEQYF. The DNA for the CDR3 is TGCAGCCCTGACACAGGGGGCAGCTCCTACGAGCAGTACTTC.

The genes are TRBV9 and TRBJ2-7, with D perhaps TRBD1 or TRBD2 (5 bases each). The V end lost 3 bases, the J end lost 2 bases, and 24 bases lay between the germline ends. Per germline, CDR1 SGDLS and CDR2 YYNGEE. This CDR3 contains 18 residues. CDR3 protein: CASSGHGDAGIGPYEQYF. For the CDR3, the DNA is TGTGCCAGCAGCGGCCATGGGGACGCCGGCATCGGACCCTACGAGCAGTACTTC.

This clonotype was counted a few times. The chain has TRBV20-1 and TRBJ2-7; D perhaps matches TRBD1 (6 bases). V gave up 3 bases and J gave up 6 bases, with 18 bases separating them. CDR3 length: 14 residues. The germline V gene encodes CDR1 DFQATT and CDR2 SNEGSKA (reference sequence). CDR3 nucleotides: TGCAGTGCTAGGCCCAGGGGCAGGATATCCGAGCAGTACTTC. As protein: CSARPRGRISEQYF.

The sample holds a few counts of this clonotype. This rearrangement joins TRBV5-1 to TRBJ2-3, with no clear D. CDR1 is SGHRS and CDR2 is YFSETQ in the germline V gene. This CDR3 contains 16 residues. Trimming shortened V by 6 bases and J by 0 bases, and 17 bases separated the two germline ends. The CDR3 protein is CASTRLGGVSTDTQYF. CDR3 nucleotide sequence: TGCGCCAGCACCCGGTTAGGCGGAGTAAGCACAGATACGCAGTATTTT.

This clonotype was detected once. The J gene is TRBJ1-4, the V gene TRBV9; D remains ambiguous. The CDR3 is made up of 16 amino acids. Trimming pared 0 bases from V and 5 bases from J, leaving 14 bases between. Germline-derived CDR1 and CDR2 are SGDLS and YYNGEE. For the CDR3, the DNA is TGTGCCAGCAGCGTAGCTATGGGTCGGAACAATGAAAAACTGTTTTTT. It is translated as CASSVAMGRNNEKLFF.

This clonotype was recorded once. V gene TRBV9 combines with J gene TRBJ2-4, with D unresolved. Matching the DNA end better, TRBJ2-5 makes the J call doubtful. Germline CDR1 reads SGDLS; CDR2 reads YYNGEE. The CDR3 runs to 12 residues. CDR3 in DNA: TGTGCCAGCAGTATAAGCCAAGAGACCCAGTACTTC. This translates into CASSISQETQYF.

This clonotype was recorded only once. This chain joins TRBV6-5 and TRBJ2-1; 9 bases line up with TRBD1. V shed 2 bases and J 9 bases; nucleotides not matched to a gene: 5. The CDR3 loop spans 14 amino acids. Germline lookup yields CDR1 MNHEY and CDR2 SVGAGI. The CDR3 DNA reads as TGTGCCAGCAGTTACGGGACAGGGTACGGTGAGCAGTTCTTC. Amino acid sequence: CASSYGTGYGEQFF.

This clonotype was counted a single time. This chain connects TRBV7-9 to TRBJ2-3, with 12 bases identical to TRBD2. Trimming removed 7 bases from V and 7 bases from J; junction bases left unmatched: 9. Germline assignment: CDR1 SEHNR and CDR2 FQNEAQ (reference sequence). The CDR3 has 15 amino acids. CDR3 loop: CASTSPTSGGHTQYF. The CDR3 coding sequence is TGTGCCAGCACCTCTCCGACTAGCGGGGGACATACGCAGTATTTT.

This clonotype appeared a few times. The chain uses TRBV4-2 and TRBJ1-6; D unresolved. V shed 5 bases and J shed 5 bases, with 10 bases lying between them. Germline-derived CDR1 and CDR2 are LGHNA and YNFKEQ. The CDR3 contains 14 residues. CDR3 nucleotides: TGTGCCAGCAGCGCCCGAGGCCATAATTCACCCCTCCACTTT. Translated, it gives CASSARGHNSPLHF.

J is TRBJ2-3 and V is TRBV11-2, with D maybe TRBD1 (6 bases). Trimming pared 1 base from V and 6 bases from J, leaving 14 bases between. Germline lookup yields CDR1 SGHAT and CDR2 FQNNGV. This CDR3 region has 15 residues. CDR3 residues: CASSLVDRFLDTQYF. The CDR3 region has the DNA TGTGCCAGCAGCTTAGTAGACAGGTTTCTGGATACGCAGTATTTT.

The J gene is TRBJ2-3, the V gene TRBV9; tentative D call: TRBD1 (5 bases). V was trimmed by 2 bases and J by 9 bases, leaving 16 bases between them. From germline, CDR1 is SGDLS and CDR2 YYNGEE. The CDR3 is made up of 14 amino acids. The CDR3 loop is CASSVLLGANTQYF. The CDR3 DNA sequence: TGTGCCAGCAGCGTCCTCCTTGGGGCTAACACGCAGTATTTT.

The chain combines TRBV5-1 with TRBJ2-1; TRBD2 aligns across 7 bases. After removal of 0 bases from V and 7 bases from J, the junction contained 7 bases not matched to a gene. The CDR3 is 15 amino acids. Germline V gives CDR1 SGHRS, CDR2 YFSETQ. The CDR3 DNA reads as TGCGCCAGCAGCTTGGACGGGGGGAAGCGTAATGAGCAGTTCTTC. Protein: CASSLDGGKRNEQFF.

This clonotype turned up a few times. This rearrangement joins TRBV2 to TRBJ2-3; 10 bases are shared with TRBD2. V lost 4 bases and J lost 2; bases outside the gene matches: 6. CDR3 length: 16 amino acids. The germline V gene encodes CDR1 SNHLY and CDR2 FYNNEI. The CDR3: CASSVVAGGLTDTQYF. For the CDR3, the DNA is TGTGCCAGCAGTGTAGTAGCGGGGGGTCTCACAGATACGCAGTATTTT.

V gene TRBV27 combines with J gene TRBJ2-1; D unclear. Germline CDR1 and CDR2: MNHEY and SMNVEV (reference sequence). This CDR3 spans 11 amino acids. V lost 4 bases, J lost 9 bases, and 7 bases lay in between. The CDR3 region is CASSSRVEQFF. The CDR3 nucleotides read TGTGCCAGCAGTTCTCGGGTTGAGCAGTTCTTC.

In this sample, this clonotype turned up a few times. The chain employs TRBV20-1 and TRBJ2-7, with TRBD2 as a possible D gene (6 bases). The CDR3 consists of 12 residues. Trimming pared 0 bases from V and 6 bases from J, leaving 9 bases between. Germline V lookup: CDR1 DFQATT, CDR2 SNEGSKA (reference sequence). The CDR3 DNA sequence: TGCAGTGCTAGAGACGCGGGGCGCGAGCAGTACTTC. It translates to CSARDAGREQYF.

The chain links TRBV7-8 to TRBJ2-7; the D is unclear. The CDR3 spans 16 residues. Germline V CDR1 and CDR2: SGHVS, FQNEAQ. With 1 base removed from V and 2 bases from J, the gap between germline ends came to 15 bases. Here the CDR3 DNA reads TGTGCCAGCAGCTTAGTCGGCAGTACCCACCCCTACGAGCAGTACTTC. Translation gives CASSLVGSTHPYEQYF.

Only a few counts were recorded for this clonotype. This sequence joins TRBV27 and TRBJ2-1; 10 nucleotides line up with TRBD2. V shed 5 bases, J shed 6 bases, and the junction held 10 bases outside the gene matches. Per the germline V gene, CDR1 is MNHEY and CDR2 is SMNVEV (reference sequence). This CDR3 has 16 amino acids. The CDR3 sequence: CASSLRLAGVLNEQFF. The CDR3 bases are TGTGCCAGCAGTCTGAGGCTAGCGGGGGTGCTCAATGAGCAGTTCTTC.

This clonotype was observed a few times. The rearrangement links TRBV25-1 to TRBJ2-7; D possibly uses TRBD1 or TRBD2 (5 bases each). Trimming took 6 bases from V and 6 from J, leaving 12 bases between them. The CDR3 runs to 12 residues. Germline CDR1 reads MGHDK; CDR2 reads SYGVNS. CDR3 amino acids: CASRRGVTEQYF. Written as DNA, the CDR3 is TGTGCCAGCAGACGAGGGGTGACCGAGCAGTACTTC.

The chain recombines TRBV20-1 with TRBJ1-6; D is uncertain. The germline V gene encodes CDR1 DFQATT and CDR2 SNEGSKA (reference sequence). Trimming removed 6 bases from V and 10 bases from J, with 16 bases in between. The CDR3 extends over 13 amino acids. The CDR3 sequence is CSAAGPGESPLHF. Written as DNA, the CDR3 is TGCAGTGCCGCGGGCCCTGGCGAGTCACCCCTCCACTTT.

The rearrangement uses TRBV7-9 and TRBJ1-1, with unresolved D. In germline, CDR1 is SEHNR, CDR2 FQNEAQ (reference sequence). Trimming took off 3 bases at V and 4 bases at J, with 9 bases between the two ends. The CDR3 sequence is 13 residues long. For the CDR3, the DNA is TGTGCCAGCAGCTTCGGGGAGGGCACTGAAGCTTTCTTT. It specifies CASSFGEGTEAFF.